This TCR beta chain was observed in a study of memory CD4+ T cells and cytomegalovirus serostatus. Study-level background: Of the healthy Belgian adults, 9 were CMV seropositive and 24 seronegative.

Turning to this clone: Its antigen is not known.

Findings and caveats of the study: Suggested: most of the CMV-linked TCR signature lies in CD4+ memory cells. Each of approximately 61 CMV-associated TCRbeta sequences occurred in one to five individuals.

Trimming cost V 3 bases and J 5 bases, with 10 bases left between them. This CDR3 spans 14 amino acids. Germline CDR1 reads SNHLY; CDR2 reads FYNNEI. The sort gate was single viable CD3+CD4+CD8-CD45RO+ cells for memory CD4+ T cells. This table comes from immunoSEQ multiplex PCR, and its TCRdb copy is limited to in-frame clones, with some not included. The table lists 40,000 to 55,000 clones, about 73% of them singletons. Input material: memory CD4+ T cells from blood. The rearrangement joins TRBV2 to TRBJ2-2, with D uncertain. This clonotype originated in an adult in good health and CMV-seronegative. The CDR3 protein is CASSEATVTGELFF. DNA of the CDR3: TGTGCCAGCAGTGAGGCCACAGTTACCGGGGAGCTGTTTTTT.